This is a list of T cell receptor beta chains from one sample in a study of cytomegalovirus exposure and HLA in healthy donors. TCRdb keeps only in-frame clones here, not all; method: immunoSEQ multiplex PCR. The table lists around 210,000 clones, around four fifths of them singletons, with about 1.8% in the top ten. The sample consisted of PBMCs. These receptors all stem from a man over 45 in good health and CMV-seronegative. Each CDR3 is given with its conserved first and last residue. D genes are given only for firm matches. Size values are once, few and many counts, or a class for expanded clones, and some rows have none.

v_gene	d_gene	j_gene	abundance	CDR3nt	CDR3aa
TRBV7-6	-	TRBJ2-7	-	TGTGCCAGCAGCTTAGCGAGAAGCTACGAGCAGTACTTC	CASSLARSYEQYF
TRBV5-4	-	TRBJ2-2	-	TGTGCCAGCAGCCCGGGGACTTTAAACACCGGGGAGCTGTTTTTT	CASSPGTLNTGELFF
TRBV4-2	-	TRBJ2-1	-	TGTGCCAGCAGCCCTCTTTCGGGGGAGAATGGGAATGAGCAGTTCTTC	CASSPLSGENGNEQFF
TRBV14	-	TRBJ2-1	-	TGTGCCAGCAGCCAGACTTCTAAAACTATCTACAATGAGCAGTTCTTC	CASSQTSKTIYNEQFF
TRBV27	-	TRBJ2-3	-	TGTGCCAGCCTCCCAGGGCCTGGCACAGATACGCAGTATTTT	CASLPGPGTDTQYF
TRBV7-6	TRBD2	TRBJ2-3	-	TGTGCCAGCAGTCGTATAGCGGGGCTAAGCACAGATACGCAGTATTTT	CASSRIAGLSTDTQYF
TRBV5-1	TRBD2	TRBJ2-7	-	TGCGCCAGCAGTCCGGGACTAGCGGGAGCTAGCGAGCAGTACTTC	CASSPGLAGASEQYF
TRBV6-1	-	TRBJ1-6	-	TGTGCCAGCAGTGAAGAAAGCGGATCACCCCTCCACTTT	CASSEESGSPLHF
TRBV30	TRBD1	TRBJ1-2	-	TGTGCCTGTAGCCGGGACAGACCTCATGGCTACACCTTC	CACSRDRPHGYTF
TRBV7-9	-	TRBJ1-3	-	TGTGCCAGCGGAACCAGGGGTAGGGGAAACACCATATATTTT	CASGTRGRGNTIYF
TRBV5-5	TRBD1	TRBJ1-3	-	TGTGCCAGCAGCTCACAGGGGGCTGGAAACACCATATATTTT	CASSSQGAGNTIYF
TRBV6-1	TRBD1	TRBJ1-2	once	TGTGCCAGCAGAAGGACAGGAGATAACTATGGCTACACCTTC	CASRRTGDNYGYTF
TRBV18	-	TRBJ2-3	-	TGTGCCAGCTCACCACCCACCAGGGTACCAGATACGCAGTATTTT	CASSPPTRVPDTQYF
TRBV5-1	TRBD1	TRBJ2-5	-	TGCGCCAGCAGCTTGGGAGGGACAGGGGAAGAGACCCAGTACTTC	CASSLGGTGEETQYF
TRBV5-4	-	TRBJ2-7	once	TGTGCCAGCAGTGAAAAGCGAGCCTACGAGCAGTACTTC	CASSEKRAYEQYF
TRBV7-3	-	TRBJ1-5	-	TGTGCCAGCAGCCCAACCGCAGGGCCTCAGCCCCAGCATTTT	CASSPTAGPQPQHF
TRBV18	-	TRBJ1-4	-	TGTGCCAGCTCACCACTGGCAGGGCCTAATGAAAAACTGTTTTTT	CASSPLAGPNEKLFF
TRBV27	TRBD2	TRBJ2-3	-	TGTGCCAGCAGTTCCTTGGCCAGCGGGGAAGCAGATACGCAGTATTTT	CASSSLASGEADTQYF
TRBV30	-	TRBJ2-1	-	TGTGCCTGGAGTGTCCTCAATGAGCAGTTCTTC	CAWSVLNEQFF
TRBV25-1	-	TRBJ1-2	-	TGTGCCAGCAGCAGAGGATATGGCTACACCTTC	CASSRGYGYTF
TRBV29-1	-	TRBJ1-1	-	TGCAGCGTGGAGGGGGGGGTGGGCAGGGGTAGAGGTAACCCTGAAGCTTTCTTT	CSVEGGVGRGRGNPEAFF
TRBV9	TRBD1	TRBJ2-1	few	TGTGCCAGCAGAGGGACAGGGGACAATGAGCAGTTCTTC	CASRGTGDNEQFF
TRBV18	-	TRBJ2-3	once	TGTGCCAGCTCCCTGGGCTGTTCCACAGATACGCAGTATTTT	CASSLGCSTDTQYF
TRBV5-1	-	TRBJ2-2	-	TGCGCCAGCAGCTTCATGAGGGAGTTGAACACCGGGGAGCTGTTTTTT	CASSFMRELNTGELFF
TRBV5-5	TRBD1	TRBJ2-7	-	TGTGCCAGCAGGAGAACAGGGGAAGCGTGGTACGAGCAGTACTTC	CASRRTGEAWYEQYF
TRBV13	TRBD2	TRBJ2-3	-	TGTGCCAGCAGCGTTAGCGGGATTTTCTCCCCAAGCACAGATACGCAGTATTTT	CASSVSGIFSPSTDTQYF
TRBV4-1	TRBD2	TRBJ2-3	-	TGCGCCAGCAGCCAAGAGGTAGCGGGAAACACAGATACGCAGTATTTT	CASSQEVAGNTDTQYF
TRBV9	TRBD1	TRBJ2-5	-	TGTGCCAGCAGCGTAGTGGGACAGGGATGGGAGACCCAGTACTTC	CASSVVGQGWETQYF
TRBV5-1	-	TRBJ2-1	-	TGCGCCAGCAGCTTGGTAAGATTGGCGCGGGCGGAGGCTAGTGAGCAGTTCTTC	CASSLVRLARAEASEQFF
TRBV18	-	TRBJ2-7	-	TGTGCCAGCTCACCACAGGGGAAAGGCTACGAGCAGTACTTC	CASSPQGKGYEQYF
TRBV27	TRBD2	TRBJ2-1	-	TGTGCCAGCAGGGAGCTAGCGGGAGGTCAGTTCTTC	CASRELAGGQFF
TRBV4-1	TRBD2	TRBJ2-5	few	TGCGCCAGCAGCCAAGGGGGACTAGCGGGAGTTGGAGAGACCCAGTACTTC	CASSQGGLAGVGETQYF
TRBV19	-	TRBJ1-2	-	TGTGCCAGTAAAGGAGCGGGCTACACCTTC	CASKGAGYTF
TRBV5-1	-	TRBJ1-3	-	TGCGCCAGCAGCTTGGCCGGCGGGTTCGCCGGAAACACCATATATTTT	CASSLAGGFAGNTIYF
TRBV4-1	TRBD1	TRBJ2-3	once	TGCGCCAGCAGCCGAGAGGGACAGAGCACAGATACGCAGTATTTT	CASSREGQSTDTQYF
TRBV6-4	-	TRBJ2-2	-	TGTGCCAGCAGTGACGAGTTAAATACCGGGGAGCTGTTTTTT	CASSDELNTGELFF
TRBV19	TRBD1	TRBJ2-7	-	TGTGCCAGTAGTACAGGGGGCCACGAGCAGTACTTC	CASSTGGHEQYF
TRBV5-6	-	TRBJ1-2	-	TGTGCCAGCAGCTACAGACAGGCCCGTCGTGGCTACACCTTC	CASSYRQARRGYTF
TRBV6-5	-	TRBJ1-1	-	TGTGCCAGCACCAAGGGGACTGAAGCTTTCTTT	CASTKGTEAFF
TRBV6-6	-	TRBJ2-5	-	TGTGCCAGCAGTTACTCCAGGGTCGGGGAGACCCAGTACTTC	CASSYSRVGETQYF
TRBV23-1	-	TRBJ2-7	-	TGCGCCAGCAGTCAATCCCAGGGGAGCTCCTACGAGCAGTACTTC	CASSQSQGSSYEQYF
TRBV5-4	TRBD1	TRBJ1-2	few	TGTGCCAGCAGCTTAGGGACAGGTTATGGCTACACCTTC	CASSLGTGYGYTF
TRBV5-1	-	TRBJ2-3	once	TGCGCCAGCAGCCCGGGGTCTGGCGGGCGAGCGGATACGCAGTATTTT	CASSPGSGGRADTQYF
TRBV28	-	TRBJ1-2	few	TGTGCCAGCAGTTTCCCCGAGACACTTGGCTACACCTTC	CASSFPETLGYTF
TRBV6-5	TRBD2	TRBJ2-5	-	TGTGCCAGCAGTTTTCCCGGGACTAGCGGGGTACAGTACTTC	CASSFPGTSGVQYF
TRBV13	-	TRBJ1-2	few	TGTGCCAGCAGTCGCCTCCGGGACAATCGGCGCTACACCTTC	CASSRLRDNRRYTF
TRBV19	TRBD1	TRBJ1-5	-	TGTGCCAGTAAGGACGGGCAGGGGGCCGTTCAGCCCCAGCATTTT	CASKDGQGAVQPQHF
TRBV29-1	TRBD1	TRBJ1-1	-	TGCAGCGTCCCGGACAGGGTGTCGACTGAAGCTTTCTTT	CSVPDRVSTEAFF
TRBV28	-	TRBJ1-2	-	TGTGCCAGCAGTTTCGGAGCGAACTATGGCTACACCTTC	CASSFGANYGYTF
TRBV10-3	TRBD1	TRBJ1-2	-	TGTGCCATCAGTGAGCCACCGGGACAGGGGGGTCATGGCTACACCTTC	CAISEPPGQGGHGYTF
TRBV28	-	TRBJ1-2	-	TGTGCCAGCAGCCAAAGGTGGGGCAGTTCTAACTATGGCTACACCTTC	CASSQRWGSSNYGYTF
TRBV10-3	-	TRBJ2-3	-	TGTGCCATCAGTGAGTCTGGCGGGTCCACAGATACGCAGTATTTT	CAISESGGSTDTQYF
TRBV5-1	TRBD1	TRBJ2-2	-	TGCGCCAGCAGCTTGGACAGGGGGCTTAACACCGGGGAGCTGTTTTTT	CASSLDRGLNTGELFF
TRBV14	-	TRBJ2-1	-	TGTGCCAGCAGCTCCGTCAAGACTCTGTACAATGAGCAGTTCTTC	CASSSVKTLYNEQFF
TRBV5-5	-	TRBJ1-5	-	TGTGCCAGCAGCACGCTACAGGGTCAGAGCAATCAGCCCCAGCATTTT	CASSTLQGQSNQPQHF
TRBV7-9	-	TRBJ1-2	few	TGTGCCAGCAGCCGCTATATGACCTTC	CASSRYMTF
TRBV18	TRBD2	TRBJ2-2	-	TGTGCCAGCTCACCACCTGGACTAGCGGGAGTCCCCGGGGAGCTGTTTTTT	CASSPPGLAGVPGELFF
TRBV27	TRBD2	TRBJ2-5	-	TGTGCCAGCAGGGCTAGCGGGAGGGCCGTGAAGACCCAGTACTTC	CASRASGRAVKTQYF
TRBV5-1	TRBD2	TRBJ2-1	-	TGCGCCAGCAGCTTAGACGGGAGGGCCGGTAATGAGCAGTTCTTC	CASSLDGRAGNEQFF
TRBV6-6	-	TRBJ2-5	-	TGTGCCAGCAGTTACCCGGACAGCCAAGAGACCCAGTACTTC	CASSYPDSQETQYF